This T cell receptor beta chain was captured in a study of shared clonotypes between healthy human individuals. Data came from immunoSEQ multiplex PCR; TCRdb stores just in-frame clones and leaves some out. The sample shows roughly 2,500,000 clones, 90% to 95% of them seen only once. Regarding the study as a whole: Apart from blood, nothing was sampled; tissue repertoires likely differ.

Concerning this clone itself: The antigen is not known.

V lost 6 bases and J 8 bases, leaving 16 bases between the germline ends. This CDR3 has 13 residues. Germline lookup yields CDR1 MDHEN and CDR2 SYDVKM. Researchers partitioned CD4+ cells into CD45RA+ naive and CD45RA-negative memory subsets. Material for sequencing was naive CD4+ T cells from PBMCs. Subset: CD45RA+ positively selected. V gene TRBV28 combines with J gene TRBJ1-2; tentative D call: TRBD1 (5 bases). The receptor's source is a man aged 18 to 30 in good health. Some clones in this sample may be carry-over from other donors' samples. The CDR3 DNA reads as TGTGCCAGCAGCTGGGGGGAGTCGGTCGGCTACACCTTC. Translation: CASSWGESVGYTF.